These 23 T cell receptor beta chains originate from one sample sequenced in a study of blood T cell repertoires in COVID-19. Only in-frame clones appear in the TCRdb table, and some are missing; sequencing was by immunoSEQ multiplex PCR. The sample lists about 280,000 clones; roughly 80% were seen once. The sequenced sample consisted of PBMCs or T cells enriched from blood (not recorded which). The receptor set was obtained from a man aged 35 to 55 who had been exposed to COVID-19.

The chain combines TRBV7-9 with TRBJ1-5, with D perhaps matching TRBD1 (5 bases). In germline, CDR1 is SEHNR, CDR2 FQNEAQ (reference sequence). The CDR3 is 15 residues long. Trimming shortened V by 2 bases and J by 3 bases, and 11 bases separated the two germline ends. The chain's CDR3 is CASSLYGGINQPQHF. CDR3 nucleotide sequence: TGTGCCAGCAGCTTATACGGGGGAATCAATCAGCCCCAGCATTTT.

The V and J genes are TRBV5-5 and TRBJ1-6; the D is unclear. Germline CDR1 is SGHKS and CDR2 is YYEKEE (reference sequence). CDR3 size: 12 residues. V gave up 1 base and J gave up 13 bases, with 9 bases separating them. CDR3 nucleotides: TGTGCCAGCAGCTTGTCAGAGAGGCCCCTCCACTTT. Translation gives CASSLSERPLHF.

The chain uses TRBV6-5 and TRBJ1-2; D possibly corresponds to TRBD1 (5 bases). V lost 0 bases to trimming and J lost 8 bases, with 10 bases between them. Germline assignment: CDR1 MNHEY and CDR2 SVGAGI. This CDR3 contains 13 residues. CDR3 DNA: TGTGCCAGCAGTTACTCGCAGGGATTCGGCTACACCTTC. This translates into CASSYSQGFGYTF.

As concerns this clone: This sample includes further DNA sequences coding for the same CDR3. The rearrangement joins TRBV20-1 to TRBJ2-3; no reliable D call. Per germline, CDR1 DFQATT and CDR2 SNEGSKA (reference sequence). This CDR3 comprises 11 residues. The V end was cut by 6 bases, the J end by 6 bases, with 10 bases between. The CDR3 is CSARRGDTQYF. CDR3 DNA sequence: TGCAGTGCCCGCCGCGGTGATACGCAGTATTTT.

This chain links TRBV2 with TRBJ1-3; tentative D call: TRBD1 (6 bases). Germline V gene sequence: CDR1 SNHLY, CDR2 FYNNEI. The CDR3 consists of 16 residues. Trimming removed 5 bases at V and 0 bases at J, with 14 bases between. The chain's CDR3 is CASSWGKTGSGNTIYF. The CDR3 region has the DNA TGTGCCAGCAGTTGGGGGAAGACAGGCTCTGGAAACACCATATATTTT.

This chain uses TRBV5-1 with TRBJ2-1; 10 positions agree with TRBD2. CDR3 length: 16 residues. Losses at the gene ends were 4 bases for V and 7 bases for J; bases not matched to a gene: 11. Looked up from germline, CDR1 is SGHRS and CDR2 is YFSETQ. The CDR3: CASSRFTGTSDNEQFF. The CDR3 DNA follows: TGCGCCAGCAGCCGATTCACCGGGACTAGCGATAATGAGCAGTTCTTC.

CDR3: CASSPAGSYNEQFF. CDR3 bases: TGCGCCAGCAGTCCTGCGGGGTCCTACAATGAGCAGTTCTTC. This chain joins TRBV10-2 and TRBJ2-1; possible D gene TRBD2, 6 bases. V shed 5 bases and J shed 1 base, with 9 bases lying between them. The CDR3 length is 14 residues. Germline loops: CDR1 WSHSY, CDR2 SAAADI.

This chain connects TRBV14 to TRBJ1-3; no clear D gene. V was clipped by 0 bases and J by 4 bases, with 7 bases between them. In germline, CDR1 is SGHDN, CDR2 FVKESK. This CDR3 has 14 residues. CDR3 nucleotide sequence: TGTGCCAGCAGCCAAGATCGAGCCGGAAACACCATATATTTT. This gives the protein CASSQDRAGNTIYF.

This rearrangement joins TRBV6-5 to TRBJ1-5, with no clear D. CDR1 and CDR2 from the germline V gene are MNHEY and SVGAGI. The CDR3 length is 13 residues. V lost 6 bases to trimming and J lost 4 bases, with 10 bases between them. The CDR3 protein is CASSYNTNQPQHF. The CDR3 DNA sequence: TGTGCCAGCAGCTACAACACAAATCAGCCCCAGCATTTT.

The V call is TRBV24-1, the J call TRBJ1-2; 8 nucleotides line up with TRBD1. Trimming cost V 9 bases and J 8 bases; bases outside gene matches: 19. CDR3 length: 16 residues. The V gene's germline CDR1 is KGHDR and CDR2 SFDVKD. The CDR3 sequence is CATGGSRDRTTGGYTF. The CDR3 nucleotides read TGTGCCACCGGTGGGTCTAGGGACAGGACGACTGGGGGCTACACCTTC.

The chain couples TRBV9 to TRBJ2-2; 7 bases are a match to TRBD2. The CDR3 runs 15 residues. Trimming removed 0 bases from V and 3 bases from J; junction bases left unmatched: 2. CDR1 and CDR2 from the germline V gene are SGDLS and YYNGEE. This chain's CDR3 is CASSVGAGDTGELFF. CDR3 coding DNA: TGTGCCAGCAGCGTAGGGGCGGGAGACACCGGGGAGCTGTTTTTT.

J is TRBJ1-1 and V is TRBV18, with 7 bases lining up with TRBD1. The junction had 7 bases not matched to a gene; V was cut back by 3 bases and J by 0 bases. This CDR3 comprises 16 residues. CDR1 and CDR2 from the germline V gene are KGHSH and LQKENI. CDR3 sequence (DNA): TGTGCCAGCTCACCTTACGAACAGGGGATGAACACTGAAGCTTTCTTT. It codes for CASSPYEQGMNTEAFF.

This clone appeared a single time. The chain uses TRBV18 and TRBJ2-1; 9 nucleotides agree with TRBD1. Losses at the gene ends were 6 bases for V and 4 bases for J; bases not matched to a gene: 28. The CDR3 runs 22 residues. Germline V gene data show CDR1 as KGHSH and CDR2 as LQKENI. The CDR3 DNA reads as TGTGCCAGCTCCTCGTACATTGGGACAGGGAAGACTGGGGGGTTGGCGTACAATGAGCAGTTCTTC. It codes for CASSSYIGTGKTGGLAYNEQFF. The whole variable domain, filled in from reference TRBV18 and TRBJ2-1, reads NAGVMQNPRHLVRRRGQEARLRCSPMKGHSHVYWYRQLPEEGLKFMVYLQKENIIDESGMPKERFSAEFPKEGPSILRIQQVVRGDSAAYFCASSSYIGTGKTGGLAYNEQFFGPGTRLTVL.

Notes on this clone: This sample also contains other DNA sequences that code for the same CDR3. Written as DNA, the CDR3 is TGCGCCAGCAGCTTGGGACAGGGGAATTCACCCCTCCACTTT. Its translation: CASSLGQGNSPLHF. V gene TRBV5-1 combines with J gene TRBJ1-6, with 8 bases fitting TRBD1. CDR1 is SGHRS and CDR2 is YFSETQ in the germline V gene. The trim removed 0 bases at V and 7 bases at J, leaving 0 bases unmatched. The CDR3 runs 14 residues. The entire variable domain, with the rest obtained from reference TRBV5-1 and TRBJ1-6, is as follows: KAGVTQTPRYLIKTRGQQVTLSCSPISGHRSVSWYQQTPGQGLQFLFEYFSETQRNKGNFPGRFSGRQFSNSRSEMNVSTLELGDSALYLCASSLGQGNSPLHFGNGTRLTVT.

V usage is TRBV20-1 and J usage is TRBJ2-2, with D unclear. The length of the CDR3 is 11 residues. Trimming shortened V by 1 base and J by 6 bases, and 3 bases separated the two germline ends. CDR1 and CDR2 from the germline V gene are DFQATT and SNEGSKA (reference sequence). Here the CDR3 reads CSARVAGELFF. The DNA for the CDR3 is TGCAGTGCTAGAGTCGCCGGGGAGCTGTTTTTT.

V and J are TRBV18 and TRBJ2-7, with D possibly TRBD2 on 5 matching bases. V lost 2 bases and J 5 bases, leaving 13 bases between the germline ends. The CDR3 spans 14 residues. In germline, CDR1 is KGHSH, CDR2 LQKENI. In DNA form, the CDR3 reads TGTGCCAGCTCACCAGGCACCGCCGGGAACGAGCAGTACTTC. This sequence encodes CASSPGTAGNEQYF.

The chain employs TRBV12-3 or TRBV12-4 and TRBJ2-1; D is ambiguous. This CDR3 contains 13 residues. The ends were cut back, 7 bases at V and 6 bases at J, with 13 bases in the middle. The CDR3 coding sequence is TGTGCCAGCAAATCGGCAGGCCGCAATGAGCAGTTCTTC. Translated: CASKSAGRNEQFF.

The chain carries TRBV3-1 (or the pseudogene TRBV3-2) and TRBJ2-3, with 13 bases matching TRBD2. The V gene's germline CDR1 is LGHDT and CDR2 YNNKEL (reference sequence). With 4 bases clipped from V and 2 bases from J, the junction kept 3 bases outside the gene matches. This CDR3 has 16 residues. DNA of the CDR3: TGTGCCAGCAGCCGTGGGACTAGCGGGACCACAGATACGCAGTATTTT. Amino acid sequence: CASSRGTSGTTDTQYF.

This clone has only one observation. The J gene is TRBJ2-7, the V gene TRBV29-1; possibly TRBD2 for D (7 bases). Deletions cut 6 bases from V and 3 bases from J, with 27 bases between. The germline V gene encodes CDR1 SQVTM and CDR2 ANQGSEA. The CDR3 is 17 residues long. The CDR3 DNA reads as TGCAGCGTCGCCGGGAGGAGGGGGACTCGATCTTACTACGAGCAGTACTTC. It codes for CSVAGRRGTRSYYEQYF.

The chain combines TRBV18 with TRBJ2-1; D remains ambiguous. The CDR3 extends over 15 amino acids. V gave up 2 bases and J gave up 2 bases, with 10 bases separating them. The germline gives CDR1 KGHSH, CDR2 LQKENI. The CDR3 DNA is TGTGCCAGCTCACCATCCAGGCCCCCCTACAATGAGCAGTTCTTC. Its translation is CASSPSRPPYNEQFF.

Only one count was recorded for this clone. This chain links TRBV5-1 with TRBJ2-3, with D tentatively TRBD1 (6 bases). Germline V gives CDR1 SGHRS, CDR2 YFSETQ. Trimming removed 6 bases at V and 1 base at J, with 9 bases between. The CDR3 loop spans 13 amino acids. This chain's CDR3 is CASNAGGTDTQYF. CDR3 DNA: TGCGCCAGCAACGCAGGGGGCACAGATACGCAGTATTTT.

The chain combines TRBV29-1 with TRBJ1-1; D might be TRBD1 (5 bases). Germline CDR1 and CDR2: SQVTM and ANQGSEA. Trimming took off 6 bases at V and 2 bases at J, with 13 bases between the two ends. The CDR3 consists of 13 residues. CDR3 in amino acids: CSVVRQGNTEAFF. The CDR3 DNA reads TGCAGCGTGGTCCGGCAGGGAAACACTGAAGCTTTCTTT.

A few counts support this clone. A much larger clone is a single base away; this may be a read error. V and J are TRBV27 and TRBJ1-3; no clear D gene. Trimming cost V 6 bases and J 0 bases, with 6 bases left between them. The CDR3 is 13 amino acids. Germline V CDR1 and CDR2: MNHEY, SMNVEV (reference sequence). DNA of the CDR3: TGTGCCAGCAGACACAGCTCTGGAAACACCATATATTTT. Protein: CASRHSSGNTIYF.